The entry below describes one T cell receptor (beta chain). Original processing notes: Estimates of nucleated cell counts were drawn from the amplification of reference gene primers. Assay: immunoSEQ multiplex PCR; the TCRdb copy retains only in-frame clones and omits some. The V and J calls and clone size come from that table; D and trimming were worked out from the DNA. The table includes approximately 230,000 clones, 80% to 90% detected once. These data are taken from a study of blood T cell repertoires in COVID-19. Across the whole study: COVID-19 samples collected from the United States, Italy and Spain covered acute and convalescent phases.

V lost 4 bases to trimming and J lost 5 bases; unmatched junction nucleotides: 5. Germline V gene data show CDR1 as LNHDA and CDR2 as SQIVND (reference sequence). There are 16 residues in the CDR3. The sample taken for sequencing was PBMCs or T cells enriched from blood (not recorded which). The chain couples TRBV19 to TRBJ2-1, with 13 bases that match TRBD2. This sequence originates from a woman younger than 45 who had recovered from COVID-19. This chain's CDR3 is CASSRTSGSGHNEQFF. Here the CDR3 DNA reads TGTGCCAGTAGTAGGACTAGCGGGAGTGGTCACAATGAGCAGTTCTTC.